The rows below give T cell receptor beta chains drawn from one sample of a study of T cell responses to AZD1222 COVID-19 vaccine. Only in-frame clones appear in the TCRdb table, and some are missing; sequencing was by immunoSEQ multiplex PCR. This table holds more than 250,000 clones, 85% to 95% found once. Source: peripheral blood, taken on day 0 of AZD1222 vaccination. The receptors were sampled from an adult in good health. The CDR3 runs from the conserved cysteine through the conserved F or W. D genes are given only for firm matches. Not all rows give a size; the values are once, few, many and, for expanded clones, a class.

cdr3_length,j_call,d_call,clone_size,v_call,cdr3_aa,cdr3_nt
13,TRBJ1-4,-,-,TRBV5-4,CASSSSPNEKLFF,TGTGCCAGCAGCTCCTCACCGAATGAAAAACTGTTTTTT
12,TRBJ1-2,-,once,TRBV6-2/TRBV6-3,CASSYVGNGYTF,TGTGCCAGCAGTTACGTGGGAAATGGCTACACCTTC
15,TRBJ2-5,TRBD2,-,TRBV7-3,CASSLNAGGQETQYF,TGTGCCAGCAGCTTAAATGCGGGGGGGCAGGAGACCCAGTACTTC
14,TRBJ2-7,TRBD1,-,TRBV29-1,CSVTTGVLTYEQYF,TGCAGCGTGACTACAGGGGTTTTGACCTACGAGCAGTACTTC
17,TRBJ2-1,TRBD2,-,TRBV11-2,CASSLRSPSGTRDEQFF,TGTGCCAGCAGCTTAAGGTCCCCTAGCGGGACCCGCGATGAGCAGTTCTTC
14,TRBJ2-7,TRBD1,-,TRBV28,CASSPGTGLNEQYF,TGTGCCAGCAGTCCCGGGACAGGGTTAAACGAGCAGTACTTC
13,TRBJ2-2,-,-,TRBV6-1,CASSDRGAVELFF,TGTGCCAGCAGTGACCGTGGGGCGGTGGAGCTGTTTTTT
13,TRBJ1-1,-,once,TRBV28,CASSRTGSDRAFF,TGTGCCAGCAGTCGCACAGGGTCGGATCGAGCTTTCTTT
15,TRBJ2-3,-,-,TRBV4-3,CASSPTPQTSDTQYF,TGCGCCAGCAGCCCAACTCCCCAGACCTCGGATACGCAGTATTTT
12,TRBJ1-1,-,-,TRBV29-1,CSGGMGGTEAFF,TGCAGCGGAGGGATGGGAGGAACTGAAGCTTTCTTT
15,TRBJ2-1,TRBD2,-,TRBV27,CASSRAGGSYNEQFF,TGTGCCAGCAGTCGAGCGGGGGGATCTTACAATGAGCAGTTCTTC
17,TRBJ1-6,-,few,TRBV19,CASSPGLRGTNNSPLHF,TGTGCCAGTAGTCCCGGGCTGCGGGGGACTAATAATTCACCCCTCCACTTT
14,TRBJ1-2,-,-,TRBV28,CASVRLGPSYGYTF,TGTGCCAGCGTCCGTTTGGGACCCAGCTATGGCTACACCTTC
17,TRBJ2-1,-,-,TRBV5-4,CASSRAGYRGAPNEQFF,TGTGCCAGCAGCCGGGCGGGATACCGGGGGGCCCCCAATGAGCAGTTCTTC
15,TRBJ1-5,-,-,TRBV5-5,CASSKDPASNQPQHF,TGTGCCAGCAGCAAGGACCCGGCTAGCAATCAGCCCCAGCATTTT
12,TRBJ2-7,-,-,TRBV7-8,CASSPYQDEQYF,TGTGCCAGCAGCCCGTATCAGGACGAGCAGTACTTC
12,TRBJ2-3,TRBD2,-,TRBV29-1,CSVDGGTDTQYF,TGCAGCGTTGACGGGGGGACAGATACGCAGTATTTT
15,TRBJ1-2,-,once,TRBV5-4,CASSLAYRVPGGYTF,TGTGCCAGCAGCTTGGCGTACAGGGTCCCAGGTGGCTACACCTTC
13,TRBJ1-2,-,-,TRBV24-1,CATHPGLGGGYTF,TGTGCCACCCACCCGGGCCTCGGTGGTGGCTACACCTTC
15,TRBJ2-4,-,-,TRBV14,CASSPLGEEGNIQYF,TGTGCCAGCAGCCCCCTTGGGGAGGAGGGAAACATTCAGTACTTC
13,TRBJ2-5,-,-,TRBV18,CASSPDMTETQYF,TGTGCCAGCTCACCAGATATGACAGAGACCCAGTACTTC
15,TRBJ1-2,-,-,TRBV9,CASSVNQGLGYGYTF,TGTGCCAGCAGCGTAAACCAGGGACTGGGGTATGGCTACACCTTC
18,TRBJ2-7,TRBD2,-,TRBV5-1,CASGRTAFSGSPSYEQYF,TGCGCGAGCGGGAGGACTGCGTTCAGCGGGAGCCCTTCCTACGAGCAGTACTTC
17,TRBJ2-2,-,-,TRBV9,CASSDPRDWTNTGELFF,TGTGCCAGCAGCGACCCCCGGGACTGGACGAACACCGGGGAGCTGTTTTTT
19,TRBJ2-2,-,-,TRBV3-1/TRBV3-2,CASSQAPPPGHLLGGELFF,TGTGCCAGCAGCCAAGCCCCTCCCCCGGGGCACCTATTAGGCGGGGAGCTGTTTTTT
15,TRBJ2-7,TRBD2,-,TRBV10-3,CAISESLGLAGLQYF,TGTGCCATCAGTGAGTCGTTAGGACTAGCGGGATTGCAGTACTTC
14,TRBJ2-5,-,-,TRBV5-1,CASSSRQARETQYF,TGCGCCAGCAGCTCCAGACAGGCCCGGGAGACCCAGTACTTC
15,TRBJ2-7,-,-,TRBV10-3,CAISGPQVSSYEQYF,TGTGCCATCAGTGGCCCACAGGTTTCGTCCTACGAGCAGTACTTC
15,TRBJ2-5,TRBD1,-,TRBV15,CATSSYDRAEETQYF,TGTGCCACCAGCAGTTATGACAGGGCCGAAGAGACCCAGTACTTC
18,TRBJ1-1,TRBD1,-,TRBV14,CASSQDVLRTGWATEAFF,TGTGCCAGCAGCCAAGATGTTTTACGGACAGGGTGGGCCACTGAAGCTTTCTTT
15,TRBJ1-1,-,few,TRBV5-1,CASSLAPTGNTEAFF,TGCGCCAGCAGCTTGGCGCCGACAGGGAACACTGAAGCTTTCTTT
18,TRBJ2-5,TRBD2,-,TRBV6-2/TRBV6-3,CASSYVLAGGRGGETQYF,TGTGCCAGCAGTTACGTCCTAGCGGGGGGGCGAGGAGGCGAGACCCAGTACTTC